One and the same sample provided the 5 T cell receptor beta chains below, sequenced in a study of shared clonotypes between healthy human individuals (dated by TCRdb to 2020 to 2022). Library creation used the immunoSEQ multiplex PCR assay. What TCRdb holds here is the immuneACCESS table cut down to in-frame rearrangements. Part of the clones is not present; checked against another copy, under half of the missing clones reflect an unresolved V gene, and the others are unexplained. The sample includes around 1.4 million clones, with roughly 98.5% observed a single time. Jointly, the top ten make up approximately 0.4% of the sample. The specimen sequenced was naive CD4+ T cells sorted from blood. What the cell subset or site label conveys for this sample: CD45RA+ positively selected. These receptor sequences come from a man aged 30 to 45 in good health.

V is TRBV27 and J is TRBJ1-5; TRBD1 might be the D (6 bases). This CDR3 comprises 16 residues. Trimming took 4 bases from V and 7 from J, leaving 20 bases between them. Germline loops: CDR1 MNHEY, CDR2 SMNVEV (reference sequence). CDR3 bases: TGTGCCAGCAGTTCATTCTTCCGGGACAAAGGGCAGCCCCAGCATTTT. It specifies CASSSFFRDKGQPQHF.

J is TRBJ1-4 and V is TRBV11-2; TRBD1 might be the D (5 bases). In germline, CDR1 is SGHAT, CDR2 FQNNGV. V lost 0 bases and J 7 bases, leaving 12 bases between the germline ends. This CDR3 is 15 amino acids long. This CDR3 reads CASSLEPGRGEKLFF. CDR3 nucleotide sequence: TGTGCCAGCAGCTTAGAACCAGGGAGAGGTGAAAAACTGTTTTTT.

The CDR3 spells CASSPLTSTYNEQFF. In DNA, the CDR3 is TGTGCCAGCTCCCCCCTTACTAGCACTTACAATGAGCAGTTCTTC. The V call is TRBV18, the J call TRBJ2-1, with D maybe TRBD2 (6 bases). CDR1 is KGHSH, CDR2 LQKENI, per germline. CDR3 length equals 15 residues. V lost 6 bases and J 4 bases, leaving 16 bases between the germline ends.

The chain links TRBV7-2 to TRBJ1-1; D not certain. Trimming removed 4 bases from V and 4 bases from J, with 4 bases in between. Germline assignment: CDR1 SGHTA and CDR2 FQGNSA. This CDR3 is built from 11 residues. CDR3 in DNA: TGTGCCAGCAGCTACGGCACTGAAGCTTTCTTT. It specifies CASSYGTEAFF.

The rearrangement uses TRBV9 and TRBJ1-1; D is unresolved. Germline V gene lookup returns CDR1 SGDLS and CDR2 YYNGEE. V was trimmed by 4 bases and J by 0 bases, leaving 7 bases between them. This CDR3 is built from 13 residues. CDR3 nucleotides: TGTGCCAGCAGCCAACGGATGAACACTGAAGCTTTCTTT. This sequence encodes CASSQRMNTEAFF.